This record covers a single T cell receptor beta chain. The antigen is not known. The time point: blood 4 weeks post-SBRT, at nephrectomy. Treatment denoted: 15 Gy SBRT to primary tumor, nephrectomy 4 weeks later. Trimming cost V 5 bases and J 0 bases, with 11 bases left between them. CDR1 and CDR2 (germline): MNHEY, SVGAGI. The CDR3 length is 15 residues. This specimen belongs to a study of radiation and T cells in renal cell carcinoma. Repertoires were generated with immunoSEQ multiplex PCR, while TCRdb's copy carries only in-frame clones and drops some. Of 150,000 to 200,000 clones detected, 88% appear once; the ten largest clones hold approximately 11%. Findings of the study overall: From baseline, blood top tumor clonotypes peaked at 2 weeks post-radiation.

The chain carries TRBV6-5 and TRBJ1-3; weak D call: TRBD1 (6 bases). This clonotype originated in a woman between 45 and 65 years old with renal cell carcinoma. Sample: blood, taken from a patient whose treatment included radiotherapy and nephrectomy. The CDR3 sequence is CASSMTGSSGNTIYF. The CDR3, as DNA: TGTGCCAGCAGTATGACAGGTAGCTCTGGAAACACCATATATTTT.